These 16 T cell receptor beta chains were sequenced from one sample in a study of blood T cell repertoires in COVID-19 (dated by TCRdb to 2018 to 2021). Libraries were built with the immunoSEQ multiplex PCR assay. Drawn from immuneACCESS, this table holds only the in-frame rearrangements with V and J called that TCRdb kept. Clones are partly lost; checked studies trace under half to an unresolved V gene and leave the rest unexplained. The sample yields more than 70,000 clones; roughly 83% were counted once. The top ten constitute approximately 24% of the sample. The sequencing sample was made of peripheral blood. These receptors all stem from a human donor in a cohort sampled during active COVID-19.

This chain uses TRBV28 with TRBJ2-1, with 8 bases fitting TRBD1. Germline V lookup: CDR1 MDHEN, CDR2 SYDVKM. The CDR3 runs 15 residues. Trimming took 1 base from V and 12 from J; bases not matched to a gene: 11. As DNA, the CDR3 is TGTGCCAGCAGTTTATCCCTCGGACAGGGCAGCAGGCAGTTCTTC. Amino acids: CASSLSLGQGSRQFF. Full variable domain (rest looked up from reference TRBV28 and TRBJ2-1): DVKVTQSSRYLVKRTGEKVFLECVQDMDHENMFWYRQDPGLGLRLIYFSYDVKMKEKGDIPEGYSVSREKKERFSLILESASTNQTSMYLCASSLSLGQGSRQFFGPGTRLTVL.

This chain connects TRBV9 to TRBJ2-2; 12 bases fit TRBD2. The length of the CDR3 is 16 residues. Per germline, CDR1 SGDLS and CDR2 YYNGEE. Germline trimming cut 6 bases from V and 4 bases from J; bases unmatched to any gene: 7. The CDR3 DNA is TGTGCCAGCACCTCTAGCGGGGGGGCGGGCACCGGGGAGCTGTTTTTT. Protein product: CASTSSGGAGTGELFF.

The V and J genes are TRBV19 and TRBJ2-5, with 8 bases that match TRBD1. The CDR3 has 13 residues. Germline trimming cut 6 bases from V and 3 bases from J; bases unmatched to any gene: 3. Germline CDR1 reads LNHDA; CDR2 reads SQIVND (reference sequence). The CDR3 DNA reads as TGTGCCAGTAGACAGGGGGAAGAAGAGACCCAGTACTTC. Its protein is CASRQGEEETQYF.

This chain connects TRBV3-1 (or the pseudogene TRBV3-2) to TRBJ2-7; a possible D gene is TRBD1 (5 bases). This CDR3 has 10 amino acids. Germline V gene sequence: CDR1 LGHDT, CDR2 YNNKEL (reference sequence). Trimming took off 0 bases at V and 13 bases at J, with 7 bases between the two ends. The DNA for the CDR3 is TGTGCCAGCAGCCAAGAGCAGGGCTACTTC. This encodes CASSQEQGYF.

V is TRBV27 and J is TRBJ2-1; 10 bases map to TRBD1. The CDR3 is 16 residues long. Germline-derived CDR1 and CDR2 are MNHEY and SMNVEV (reference sequence). V trimming: 3 bases; J trimming: 9 bases; junction bases outside the gene matches: 11. The CDR3 reads CASSLAGTGEESEQFF. The CDR3 bases are TGTGCCAGCAGTTTGGCCGGGACAGGGGAGGAAAGTGAGCAGTTCTTC.

This clone occurred a few times. The chain uses TRBV18 and TRBJ2-6; 11 positions match TRBD1. This CDR3 spans 18 amino acids. Germline trimming cut 3 bases from V and 2 bases from J; bases unmatched to any gene: 6. The V gene's germline CDR1 is KGHSH and CDR2 LQKENI. Here the CDR3 reads CASSPTGTGGAGANVLTF. Here the CDR3 DNA reads TGTGCCAGCTCACCTACCGGGACAGGGGGGGCTGGGGCCAACGTCCTGACTTTC.

This clone appeared a few times. The chain has TRBV12-5 and TRBJ2-3; 8 bases are shared with TRBD2. Unmatched junction bases numbered 3, after V lost 5 bases and J lost 2 bases. Germline lookup yields CDR1 LGHNT and CDR2 FRNRAP. The CDR3 covers 14 residues. The CDR3 sequence: CASGPGLATDTQYF. The CDR3 bases are TGTGCTAGTGGTCCAGGACTAGCCACAGATACGCAGTATTTT.

The chain carries TRBV19 and TRBJ2-3, with D perhaps TRBD2 (6 bases). Germline assignment: CDR1 LNHDA and CDR2 SQIVND (reference sequence). Between the trimmed V and J ends, which lost 5 bases and 4 bases, there was a span of 19 bases. The CDR3 loop spans 16 amino acids. This CDR3 reads CASSSRLDSFADTQYF. The CDR3 coding sequence is TGTGCCAGTAGTTCTCGACTAGATTCCTTCGCAGATACGCAGTATTTT.

The V call is TRBV28, the J call TRBJ2-5; a weak D match, TRBD2 (6 bases). Looked up from germline, CDR1 is MDHEN and CDR2 is SYDVKM. V lost 5 bases to trimming and J lost 2 bases, with 12 bases between them. This CDR3 region has 14 residues. CDR3 coding DNA: TGTGCCAGCAGTGGCCGGGACTTTCAAGAGACCCAGTACTTC. This translates into CASSGRDFQETQYF. Full variable domain (outside the CDR3, taken from reference TRBV28 and TRBJ2-5): DVKVTQSSRYLVKRTGEKVFLECVQDMDHENMFWYRQDPGLGLRLIYFSYDVKMKEKGDIPEGYSVSREKKERFSLILESASTNQTSMYLCASSGRDFQETQYFGPGTRLLVL.

The chain joins TRBV5-1 to TRBJ1-2, with D possibly being TRBD1 (5 bases). Per germline, CDR1 SGHRS and CDR2 YFSETQ. This CDR3 is 15 amino acids long. V was clipped by 0 bases and J by 0 bases, with 9 bases between them. The CDR3 reads CASSLGGSPNYGYTF. The CDR3 DNA reads TGCGCCAGCAGCTTGGGGGGCAGCCCTAACTATGGCTACACCTTC.

This clone showed up just a few times. The chain couples TRBV12-3 or TRBV12-4 to TRBJ1-1; 9 bases map to TRBD1. CDR3 length: 13 residues. The ends lost 5 bases at V and 7 bases at J; junction bases unmatched: 5. The CDR3 DNA reads as TGTGCCAGCAGTATCGGGGACAGGGATGAAGCTTTCTTT. Its translation: CASSIGDRDEAFF.

The rearrangement links TRBV19 to TRBJ2-3; TRBD1 aligns across 10 bases. Trimming cost V 5 bases and J 4 bases; bases outside gene matches: 9. In germline, CDR1 is LNHDA, CDR2 SQIVND (reference sequence). The CDR3 length is 16 residues. The CDR3 sequence is CASSSTGTGDADTQYF. The CDR3 bases are TGTGCCAGTAGTTCCACCGGGACAGGGGACGCAGATACGCAGTATTTT.

V usage is TRBV5-4 and J usage is TRBJ1-4, with a tentative D call TRBD1 (5 bases). This CDR3 region has 15 residues. Germline V gene lookup returns CDR1 SGHNT and CDR2 YYREEE (reference sequence). V was cut by 5 bases and J by 3 bases, with 14 bases left in between. The CDR3 nucleotides are TGTGCCAGCAGTTCCAACGGGGGGGCTAATGAAAAACTGTTTTTT. Translation gives CASSSNGGANEKLFF.

The chain has TRBV14 and TRBJ2-3, with 7 bases identical to TRBD2. There are 17 residues in the CDR3. Germline V lookup: CDR1 SGHDN, CDR2 FVKESK. V dropped 3 bases and J dropped 2; count of bases not matched to a gene: 11. CDR3: CASSHLRTRGYTDTQYF. CDR3 bases: TGTGCCAGCAGCCACCTACGGACGCGGGGGTACACAGATACGCAGTATTTT. Looking up the rest from reference TRBV14 and TRBJ2-3 gives the full variable domain: EAGVTQFPSHSVIEKGQTVTLRCDPISGHDNLYWYRRVMGKEIKFLLHFVKESKQDESGMPNNRFLAERTGGTYSTLKVQPAELEDSGVYFCASSHLRTRGYTDTQYFGPGTRLTVL.

The gene calls are TRBV7-8 and TRBJ2-2, with TRBD2 as a possible D gene (6 bases). The ends were cut back, 5 bases at V and 6 bases at J, with 13 bases in the middle. This CDR3 spans 14 amino acids. Germline CDR1 and CDR2: SGHVS and FQNEAQ. The CDR3 is CASSPTSGAGELFF. The CDR3 DNA reads as TGTGCCAGCAGCCCGACTAGTGGGGCCGGGGAGCTGTTTTTT.

The rearrangement uses TRBV7-8 and TRBJ2-5, with TRBD2 matching over 9 bases. Germline V lookup: CDR1 SGHVS, CDR2 FQNEAQ. V trimming: 0 bases; J trimming: 1 base; junction bases outside the gene matches: 15. There are 20 residues in the CDR3. CDR3 in amino acids: CASSLAGWASGKGGQETQYF. The CDR3 region has the DNA TGTGCCAGCAGCTTAGCGGGGTGGGCTAGCGGGAAAGGGGGCCAAGAGACCCAGTACTTC.